This entry concerns a single T cell receptor beta chain. This sample was taken from a study of radiotherapy plus CTLA-4 blockade in lung cancer. Sequenced by immunoSEQ multiplex PCR; TCRdb stores in-frame clones only, minus some. The data contain about 87,000 clones, around 90% of them singletons. The CDR3 sequence is 15 residues long. V lost 4 bases to trimming and J lost 5 bases, with 15 bases between them. Germline CDR1 SGHVS, CDR2 FQNEAQ. This material consisted of peripheral blood, taken from a patient treated with radiotherapy plus ipilimumab. This sequence joins TRBV7-8 and TRBJ2-1; weak D call: TRBD2 (7 bases). The source is a human donor with non-small cell lung cancer that progressed on radiotherapy plus ipilimumab. CDR3 coding DNA: TGTGCCAGCAGCTCTCCCATGCGGGGGCACAATGAGCAGTTCTTC. Translated: CASSSPMRGHNEQFF.